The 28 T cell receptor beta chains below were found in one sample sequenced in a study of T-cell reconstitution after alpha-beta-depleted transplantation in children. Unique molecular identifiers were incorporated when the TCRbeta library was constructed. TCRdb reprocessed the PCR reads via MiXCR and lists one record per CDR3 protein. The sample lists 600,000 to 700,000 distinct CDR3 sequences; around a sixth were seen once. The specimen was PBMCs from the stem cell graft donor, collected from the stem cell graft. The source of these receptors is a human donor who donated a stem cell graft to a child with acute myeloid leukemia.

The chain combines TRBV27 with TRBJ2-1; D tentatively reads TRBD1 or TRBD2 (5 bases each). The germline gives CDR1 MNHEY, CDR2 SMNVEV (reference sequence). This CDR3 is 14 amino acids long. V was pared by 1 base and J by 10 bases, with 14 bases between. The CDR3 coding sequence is TGTGCCAGCAGTTTATGGGGGAACCGGGCCGAGCAGTTCTTC. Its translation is CASSLWGNRAEQFF.

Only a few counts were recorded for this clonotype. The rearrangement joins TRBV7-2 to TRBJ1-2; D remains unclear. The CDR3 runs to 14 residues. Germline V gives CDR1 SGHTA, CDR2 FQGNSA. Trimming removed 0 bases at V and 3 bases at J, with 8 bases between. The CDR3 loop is CASSLAIKDYGYTF. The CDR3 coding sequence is TGTGCCAGCAGCTTAGCAATTAAGGACTATGGCTACACCTTC.

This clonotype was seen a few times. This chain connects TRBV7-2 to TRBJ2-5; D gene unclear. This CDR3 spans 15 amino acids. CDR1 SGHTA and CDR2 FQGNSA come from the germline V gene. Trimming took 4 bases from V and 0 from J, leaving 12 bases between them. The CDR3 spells CASSSPGQYQETQYF. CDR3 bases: TGTGCCAGCAGCTCTCCCGGTCAGTACCAAGAGACCCAGTACTTC.

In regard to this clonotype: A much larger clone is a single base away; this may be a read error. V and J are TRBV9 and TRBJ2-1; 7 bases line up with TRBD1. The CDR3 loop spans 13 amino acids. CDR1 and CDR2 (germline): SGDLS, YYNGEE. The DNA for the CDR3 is TGTGCCAGCAGCGTATACAGGGGTAATGACCAGTTCTTC. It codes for CASSVYRGNDQFF.

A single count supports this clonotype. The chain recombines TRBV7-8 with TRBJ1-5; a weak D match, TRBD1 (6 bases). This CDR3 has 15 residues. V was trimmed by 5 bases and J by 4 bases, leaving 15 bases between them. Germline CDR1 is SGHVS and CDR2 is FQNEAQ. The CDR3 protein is CASSPVGGANQPQHF. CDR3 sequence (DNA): TGTGCCAGCAGCCCCGTCGGGGGGGCGAATCAGCCCCAGCATTTT.

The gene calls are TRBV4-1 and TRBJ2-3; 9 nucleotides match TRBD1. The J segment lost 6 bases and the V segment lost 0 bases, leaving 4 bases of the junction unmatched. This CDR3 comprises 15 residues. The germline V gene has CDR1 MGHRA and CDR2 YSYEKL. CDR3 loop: CASSQEGQGRDTQYF. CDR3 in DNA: TGCGCCAGCAGCCAAGAGGGACAGGGCCGGGATACGCAGTATTTT.

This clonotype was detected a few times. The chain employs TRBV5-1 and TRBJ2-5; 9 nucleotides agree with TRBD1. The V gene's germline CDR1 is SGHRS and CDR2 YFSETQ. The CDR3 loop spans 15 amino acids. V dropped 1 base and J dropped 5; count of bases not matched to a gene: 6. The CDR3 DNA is TGCGCCAGCAGCTTGAGTCTACAGGGGGCTGAGACCCAGTACTTC. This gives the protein CASSLSLQGAETQYF. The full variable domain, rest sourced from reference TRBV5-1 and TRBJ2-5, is KAGVTQTPRYLIKTRGQQVTLSCSPISGHRSVSWYQQTPGQGLQFLFEYFSETQRNKGNFPGRFSGRQFSNSRSEMNVSTLELGDSALYLCASSLSLQGAETQYFGPGTRLLVL.

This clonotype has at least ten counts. CDR3 region: CASSQWGGSIQYF. In DNA form, the CDR3 reads TGTGCCAGCAGCCAATGGGGCGGGAGCATTCAGTACTTC. The gene calls are TRBV4-2 and TRBJ2-4; 7 nucleotides match TRBD2. The length of the CDR3 is 13 residues. The V and J ends lost 2 bases and 9 bases, in that order; junction bases with no gene match: 4. Germline values: CDR1 LGHNA, CDR2 YNFKEQ.

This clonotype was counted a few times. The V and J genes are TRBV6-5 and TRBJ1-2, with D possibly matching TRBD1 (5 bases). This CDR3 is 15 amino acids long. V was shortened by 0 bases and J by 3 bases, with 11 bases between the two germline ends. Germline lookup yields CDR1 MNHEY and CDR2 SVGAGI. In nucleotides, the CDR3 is TGTGCCAGCAGTTACTCCCTCAGGGAATACTATGGCTACACCTTC. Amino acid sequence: CASSYSLREYYGYTF.

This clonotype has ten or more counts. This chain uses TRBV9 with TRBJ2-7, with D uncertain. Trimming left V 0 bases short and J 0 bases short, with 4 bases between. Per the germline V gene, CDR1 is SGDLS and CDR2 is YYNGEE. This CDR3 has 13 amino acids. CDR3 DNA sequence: TGTGCCAGCAGCGTAGATAGCTCCTACGAGCAGTACTTC. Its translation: CASSVDSSYEQYF.

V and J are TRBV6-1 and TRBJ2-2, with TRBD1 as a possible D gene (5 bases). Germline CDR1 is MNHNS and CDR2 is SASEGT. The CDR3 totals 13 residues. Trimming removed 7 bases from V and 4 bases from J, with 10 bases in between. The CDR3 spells CASTQGLTGELFF. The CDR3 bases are TGTGCCAGCACCCAGGGCCTCACCGGGGAGCTGTTTTTT.

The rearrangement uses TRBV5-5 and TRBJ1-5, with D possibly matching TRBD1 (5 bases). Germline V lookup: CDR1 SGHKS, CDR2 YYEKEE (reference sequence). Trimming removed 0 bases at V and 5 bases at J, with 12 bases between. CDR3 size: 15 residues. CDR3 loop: CASSLGAGGDQPQHF. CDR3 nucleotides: TGTGCCAGCAGCTTGGGGGCGGGGGGGGATCAGCCCCAGCATTTT.

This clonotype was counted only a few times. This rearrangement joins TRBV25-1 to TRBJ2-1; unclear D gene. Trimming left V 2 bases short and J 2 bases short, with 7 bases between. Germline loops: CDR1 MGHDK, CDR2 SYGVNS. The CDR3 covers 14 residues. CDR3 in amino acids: CASSEETPYNEQFF. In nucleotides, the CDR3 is TGTGCCAGCAGTGAAGAGACGCCCTACAATGAGCAGTTCTTC. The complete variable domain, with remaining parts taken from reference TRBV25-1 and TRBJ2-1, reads EADIYQTPRYLVIGTGKKITLECSQTMGHDKMYWYQQDPGMELHLIHYSYGVNSTEKGDLSSESTVSRIRTEHFPLTLESARPSHTSQYLCASSEETPYNEQFFGPGTRLTVL.

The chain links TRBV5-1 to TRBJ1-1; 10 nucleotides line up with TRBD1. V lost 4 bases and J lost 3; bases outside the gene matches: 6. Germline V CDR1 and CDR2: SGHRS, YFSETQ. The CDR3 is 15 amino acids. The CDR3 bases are TGCGCCAGCAGCCGTCCCGGGACAGGGGACACTGAAGCTTTCTTT. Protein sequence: CASSRPGTGDTEAFF.

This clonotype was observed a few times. The CDR3 loop reads CASSSRDRGHETQYF. The DNA for the CDR3 is TGTGCCAGCAGCTCCCGGGACAGGGGGCATGAGACCCAGTACTTC. The V call is TRBV7-2, the J call TRBJ2-5, with 12 bases matching TRBD1. Germline CDR1 SGHTA, CDR2 FQGNSA. The ends lost 4 bases at V and 5 bases at J; junction bases unmatched: 5. The CDR3 covers 15 residues.

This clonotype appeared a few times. The CDR3 sequence: CASSLGTLYYEQYV. Written as DNA, the CDR3 is TGTGCCAGCAGCTTGGGGACACTTTACTACGAGCAGTACGTC. The chain recombines TRBV5-5 with TRBJ2-7; D may be TRBD1 (5 bases). Germline V gene sequence: CDR1 SGHKS, CDR2 YYEKEE (reference sequence). Trimming left V 0 bases short and J 3 bases short, with 10 bases between. The CDR3 is 14 residues long.

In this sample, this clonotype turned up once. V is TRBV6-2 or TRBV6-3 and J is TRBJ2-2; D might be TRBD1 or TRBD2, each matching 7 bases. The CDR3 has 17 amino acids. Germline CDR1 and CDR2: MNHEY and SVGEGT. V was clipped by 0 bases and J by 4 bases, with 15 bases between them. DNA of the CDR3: TGTGCCAGCAGTTACTCGAGGGGAGGGGGCTTCACCGGGGAGCTGTTTTTT. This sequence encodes CASSYSRGGGFTGELFF.

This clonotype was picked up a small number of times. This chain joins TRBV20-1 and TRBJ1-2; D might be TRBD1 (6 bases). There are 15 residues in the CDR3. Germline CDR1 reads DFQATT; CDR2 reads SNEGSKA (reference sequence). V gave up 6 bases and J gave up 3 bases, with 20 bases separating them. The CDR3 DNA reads TGCAGTGCCCCTATATTTCTAGGGGGACACTATGGCTACACCTTC. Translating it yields CSAPIFLGGHYGYTF.

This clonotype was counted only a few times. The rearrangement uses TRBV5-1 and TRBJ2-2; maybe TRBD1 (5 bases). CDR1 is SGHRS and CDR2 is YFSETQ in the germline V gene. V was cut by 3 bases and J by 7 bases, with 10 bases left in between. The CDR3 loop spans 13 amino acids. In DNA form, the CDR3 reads TGCGCCAGCAGCTCGGAAGGGGTCGGGGAGCTGTTTTTT. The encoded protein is CASSSEGVGELFF.

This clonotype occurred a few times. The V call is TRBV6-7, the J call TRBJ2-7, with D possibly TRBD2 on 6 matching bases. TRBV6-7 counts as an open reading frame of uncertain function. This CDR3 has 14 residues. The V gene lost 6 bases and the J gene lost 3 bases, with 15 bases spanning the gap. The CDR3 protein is CASSPGGKVYEQYF. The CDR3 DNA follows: TGTGCCAGCAGCCCCGGGGGTAAAGTCTACGAGCAGTACTTC.

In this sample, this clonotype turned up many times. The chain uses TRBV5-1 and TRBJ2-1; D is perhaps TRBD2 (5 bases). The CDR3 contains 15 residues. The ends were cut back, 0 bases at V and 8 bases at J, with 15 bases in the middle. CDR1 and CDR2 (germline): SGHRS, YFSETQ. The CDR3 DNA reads TGCGCCAGCAGCTTGGGAGGGCCTCCGATGGATGAGCAGTTCTTC. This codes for CASSLGGPPMDEQFF.

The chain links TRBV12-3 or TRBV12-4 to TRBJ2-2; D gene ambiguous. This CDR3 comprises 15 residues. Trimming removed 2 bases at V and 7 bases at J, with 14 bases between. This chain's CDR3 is CASSLRRWGVGELFF. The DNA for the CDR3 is TGTGCCAGCAGTTTACGGCGGTGGGGTGTCGGGGAGCTGTTTTTT.

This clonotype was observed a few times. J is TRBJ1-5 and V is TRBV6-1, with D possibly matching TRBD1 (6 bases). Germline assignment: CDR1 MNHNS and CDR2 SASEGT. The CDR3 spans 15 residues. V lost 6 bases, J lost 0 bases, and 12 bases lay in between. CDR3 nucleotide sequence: TGTGCCAGCAGAGCAGACAGGTATAGCAATCAGCCCCAGCATTTT. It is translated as CASRADRYSNQPQHF.

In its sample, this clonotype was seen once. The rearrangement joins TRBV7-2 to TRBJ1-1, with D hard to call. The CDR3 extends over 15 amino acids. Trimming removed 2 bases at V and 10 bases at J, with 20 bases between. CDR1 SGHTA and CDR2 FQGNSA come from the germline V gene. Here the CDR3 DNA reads TGTGCCAGCAGCTTAAACCCCTGGAGCCGGGCGGCAGCTTTCTTT. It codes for CASSLNPWSRAAAFF.

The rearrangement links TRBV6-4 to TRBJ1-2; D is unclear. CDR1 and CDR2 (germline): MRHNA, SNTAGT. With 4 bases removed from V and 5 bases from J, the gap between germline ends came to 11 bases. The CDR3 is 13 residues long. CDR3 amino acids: CASSGSMTYGYTF. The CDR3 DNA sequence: TGTGCCAGCAGTGGGTCAATGACATATGGCTACACCTTC.

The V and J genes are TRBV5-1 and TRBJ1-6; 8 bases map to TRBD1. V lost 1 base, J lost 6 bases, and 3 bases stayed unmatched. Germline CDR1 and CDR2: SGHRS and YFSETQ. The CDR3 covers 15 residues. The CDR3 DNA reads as TGCGCCAGCAGCTTGCAGGGGGCTACTAATTCACCCCTCCACTTT. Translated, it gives CASSLQGATNSPLHF.

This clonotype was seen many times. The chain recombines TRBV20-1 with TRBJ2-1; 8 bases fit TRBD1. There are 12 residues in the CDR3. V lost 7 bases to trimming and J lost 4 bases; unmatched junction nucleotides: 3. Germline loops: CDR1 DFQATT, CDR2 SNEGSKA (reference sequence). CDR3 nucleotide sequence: TGCAGTGGGCAGGGGGCATACAATGAGCAGTTCTTC. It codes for CSGQGAYNEQFF.

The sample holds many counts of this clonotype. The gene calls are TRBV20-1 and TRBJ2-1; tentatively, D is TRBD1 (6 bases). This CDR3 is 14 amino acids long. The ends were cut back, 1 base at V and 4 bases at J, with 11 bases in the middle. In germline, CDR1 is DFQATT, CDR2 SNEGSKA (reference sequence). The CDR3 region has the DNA TGCAGTGCTAGAGGTGGGGGCCCTTACAATGAGCAGTTCTTC. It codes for CSARGGGPYNEQFF.